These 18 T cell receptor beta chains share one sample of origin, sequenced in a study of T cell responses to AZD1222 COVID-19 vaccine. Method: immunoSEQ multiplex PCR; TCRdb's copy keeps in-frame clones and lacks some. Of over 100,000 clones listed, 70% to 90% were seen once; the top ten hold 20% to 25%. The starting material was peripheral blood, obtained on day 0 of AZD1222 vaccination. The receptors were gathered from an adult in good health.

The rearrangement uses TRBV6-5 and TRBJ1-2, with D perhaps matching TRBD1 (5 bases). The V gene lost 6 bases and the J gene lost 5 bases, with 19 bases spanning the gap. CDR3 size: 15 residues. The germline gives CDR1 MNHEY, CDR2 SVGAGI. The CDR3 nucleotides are TGTGCCAGCAGAAGGTTCAAGGAGGGGACTTATGGCTACACCTTC. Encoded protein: CASRRFKEGTYGYTF.

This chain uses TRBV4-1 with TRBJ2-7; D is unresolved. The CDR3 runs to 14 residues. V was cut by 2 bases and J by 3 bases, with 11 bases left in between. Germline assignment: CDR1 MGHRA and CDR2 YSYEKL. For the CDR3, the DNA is TGCGCCAGCAGCCAATCCTCTACGAACTACGAGCAGTACTTC. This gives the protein CASSQSSTNYEQYF.

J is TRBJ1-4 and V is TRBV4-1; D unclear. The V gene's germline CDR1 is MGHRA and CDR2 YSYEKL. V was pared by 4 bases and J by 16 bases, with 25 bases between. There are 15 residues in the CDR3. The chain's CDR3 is CASSPPPGPTHPPFF. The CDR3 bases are TGCGCCAGCAGCCCGCCGCCGGGTCCTACCCATCCGCCGTTTTTT.

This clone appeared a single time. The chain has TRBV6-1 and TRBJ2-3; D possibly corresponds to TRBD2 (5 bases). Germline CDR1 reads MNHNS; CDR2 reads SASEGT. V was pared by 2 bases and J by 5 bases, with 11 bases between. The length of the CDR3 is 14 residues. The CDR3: CASSENGLIDTQYF. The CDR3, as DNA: TGTGCCAGCAGTGAAAACGGACTGATAGATACGCAGTATTTT.

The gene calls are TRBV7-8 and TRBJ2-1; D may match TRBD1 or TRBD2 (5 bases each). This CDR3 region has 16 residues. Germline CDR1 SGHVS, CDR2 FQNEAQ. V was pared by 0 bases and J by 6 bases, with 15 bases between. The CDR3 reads CASSLAGRLAPNEQFF. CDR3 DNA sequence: TGTGCCAGCAGCTTAGCGGGACGTCTGGCCCCCAATGAGCAGTTCTTC.

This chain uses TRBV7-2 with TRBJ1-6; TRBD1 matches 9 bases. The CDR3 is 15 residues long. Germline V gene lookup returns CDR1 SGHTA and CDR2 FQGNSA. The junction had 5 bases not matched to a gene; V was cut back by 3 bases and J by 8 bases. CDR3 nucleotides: TGTGCCAGCAGCTTTGGGGACAGGGAATATTCACCCCTCCACTTT. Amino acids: CASSFGDREYSPLHF. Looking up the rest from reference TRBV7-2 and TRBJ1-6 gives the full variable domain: GAGVSQSPSNKVTEKGKDVELRCDPISGHTALYWYRQSLGQGLEFLIYFQGNSAPDKSGLPSDRFSAERTGGSVSTLTIQRTQQEDSAVYLCASSFGDREYSPLHFGNGTRLTVT.

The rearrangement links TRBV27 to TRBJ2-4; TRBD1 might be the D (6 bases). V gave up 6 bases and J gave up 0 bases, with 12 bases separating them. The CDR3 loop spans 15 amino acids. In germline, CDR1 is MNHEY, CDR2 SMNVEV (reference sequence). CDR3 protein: CASRSGGRAKNIQYF. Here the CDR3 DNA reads TGTGCCAGCAGGTCTGGGGGCCGAGCCAAAAACATTCAGTACTTC.

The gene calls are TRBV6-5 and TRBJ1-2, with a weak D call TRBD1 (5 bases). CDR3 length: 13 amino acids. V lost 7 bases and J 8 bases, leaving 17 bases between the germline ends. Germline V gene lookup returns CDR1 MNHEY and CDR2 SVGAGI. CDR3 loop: CASMGGGLRGYTF. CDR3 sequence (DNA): TGTGCCAGCATGGGTGGGGGGTTGAGGGGCTACACCTTC.

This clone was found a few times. In nucleotides, the CDR3 is TGCGCCAGCAGCCTCGCTCCTGGGACAGGCAGTTATGGCTACACCTTC. Translation gives CASSLAPGTGSYGYTF. The chain carries TRBV4-3 and TRBJ1-2; 8 bases align to TRBD1. The germline CDR1 and CDR2 sequences are LGHNA and YSLEER. This CDR3 comprises 16 residues. V shed 4 bases and J 5 bases; nucleotides not matched to a gene: 12.

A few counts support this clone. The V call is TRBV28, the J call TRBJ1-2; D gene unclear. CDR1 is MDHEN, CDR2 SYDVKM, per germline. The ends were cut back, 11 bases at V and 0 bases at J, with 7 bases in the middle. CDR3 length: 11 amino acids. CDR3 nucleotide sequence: TGTGCCCTCGGGGCTAACTATGGCTACACCTTC. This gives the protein CALGANYGYTF.

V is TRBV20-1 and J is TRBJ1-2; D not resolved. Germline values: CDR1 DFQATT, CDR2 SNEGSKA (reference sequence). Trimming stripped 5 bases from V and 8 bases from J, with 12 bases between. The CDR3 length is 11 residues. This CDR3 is CSAGRTPGYTF. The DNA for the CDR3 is TGCAGTGCTGGAAGGACCCCAGGCTACACCTTC.

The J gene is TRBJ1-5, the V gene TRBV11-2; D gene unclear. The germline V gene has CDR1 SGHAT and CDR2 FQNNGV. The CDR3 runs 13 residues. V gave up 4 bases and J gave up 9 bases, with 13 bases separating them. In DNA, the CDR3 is TGTGCCAGCAGCTACCGGGAGCGGGGGCCCCAGCATTTT. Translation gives CASSYRERGPQHF. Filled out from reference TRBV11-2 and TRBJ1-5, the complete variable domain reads EAGVAQSPRYKIIEKRQSVAFWCNPISGHATLYWYQQILGQGPKLLIQFQNNGVVDDSQLPKDRFSAERLKGVDSTLKIQPAKLEDSAVYLCASSYRERGPQHFGDGTRLSIL.

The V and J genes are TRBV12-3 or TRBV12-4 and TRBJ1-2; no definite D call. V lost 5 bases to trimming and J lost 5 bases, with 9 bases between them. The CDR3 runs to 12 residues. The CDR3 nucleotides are TGTGCCAGCAGTGGGTCCGGGTATGGCTACACCTTC. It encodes CASSGSGYGYTF.

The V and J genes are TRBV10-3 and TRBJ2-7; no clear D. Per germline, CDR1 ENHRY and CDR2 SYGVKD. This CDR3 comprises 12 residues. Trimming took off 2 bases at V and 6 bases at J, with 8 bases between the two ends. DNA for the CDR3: TGTGCCATCAGTGAGAACCCGCCCGAGCAGTACTTC. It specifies CAISENPPEQYF.

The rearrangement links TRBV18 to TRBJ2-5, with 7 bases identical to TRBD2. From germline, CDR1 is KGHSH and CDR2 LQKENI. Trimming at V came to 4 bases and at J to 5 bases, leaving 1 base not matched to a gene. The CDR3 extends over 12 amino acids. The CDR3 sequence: CASSRTRETQYF. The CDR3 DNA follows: TGTGCCAGCTCACGGACTAGGGAGACCCAGTACTTC.

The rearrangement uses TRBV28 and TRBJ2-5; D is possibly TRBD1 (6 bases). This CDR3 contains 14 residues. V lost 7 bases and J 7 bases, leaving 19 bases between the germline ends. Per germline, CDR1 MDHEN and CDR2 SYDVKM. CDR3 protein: CASIRRTARGTQYF. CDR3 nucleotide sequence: TGTGCCAGCATTAGGCGGACAGCGCGAGGGACCCAGTACTTC.

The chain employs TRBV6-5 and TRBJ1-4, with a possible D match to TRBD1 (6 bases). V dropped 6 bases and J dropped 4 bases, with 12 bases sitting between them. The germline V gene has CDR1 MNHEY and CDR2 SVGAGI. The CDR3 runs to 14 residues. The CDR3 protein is CASSIGQRNEKLFF. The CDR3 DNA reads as TGTGCCAGCAGCATAGGACAGCGTAATGAAAAACTGTTTTTT.

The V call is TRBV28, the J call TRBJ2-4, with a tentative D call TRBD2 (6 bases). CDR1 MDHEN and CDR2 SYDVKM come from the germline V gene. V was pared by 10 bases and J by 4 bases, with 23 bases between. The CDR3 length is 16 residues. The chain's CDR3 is CATSQGGGTLKNIQYF. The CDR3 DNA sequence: TGTGCCACCTCTCAAGGTGGCGGGACTTTAAAAAACATTCAGTACTTC.